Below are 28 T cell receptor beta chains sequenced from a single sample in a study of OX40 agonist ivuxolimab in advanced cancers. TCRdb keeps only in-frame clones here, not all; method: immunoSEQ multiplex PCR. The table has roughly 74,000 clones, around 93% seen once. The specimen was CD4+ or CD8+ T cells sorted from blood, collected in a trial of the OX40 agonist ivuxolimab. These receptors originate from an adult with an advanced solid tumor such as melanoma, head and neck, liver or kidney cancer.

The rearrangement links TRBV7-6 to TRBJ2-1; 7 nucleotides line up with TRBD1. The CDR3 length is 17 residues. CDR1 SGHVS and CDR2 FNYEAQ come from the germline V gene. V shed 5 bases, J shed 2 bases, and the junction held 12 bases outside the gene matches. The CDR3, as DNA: TGTGCCAGCAGCCAGGGGGTTGGGCAACTGCCCTACAATGAGCAGTTCTTC. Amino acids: CASSQGVGQLPYNEQFF.

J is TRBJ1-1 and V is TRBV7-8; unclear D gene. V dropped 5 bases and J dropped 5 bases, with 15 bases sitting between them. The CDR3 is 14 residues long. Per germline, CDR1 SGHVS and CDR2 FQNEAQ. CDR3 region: CASSHGSGMTEAFF. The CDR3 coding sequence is TGTGCCAGCAGCCATGGGTCCGGCATGACTGAAGCTTTCTTT.

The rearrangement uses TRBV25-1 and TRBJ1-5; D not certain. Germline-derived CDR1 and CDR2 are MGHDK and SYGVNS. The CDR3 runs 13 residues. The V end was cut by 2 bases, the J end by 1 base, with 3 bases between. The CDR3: CASSEGSNQPQHF. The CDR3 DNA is TGTGCCAGCAGTGAAGGGAGCAATCAGCCCCAGCATTTT.

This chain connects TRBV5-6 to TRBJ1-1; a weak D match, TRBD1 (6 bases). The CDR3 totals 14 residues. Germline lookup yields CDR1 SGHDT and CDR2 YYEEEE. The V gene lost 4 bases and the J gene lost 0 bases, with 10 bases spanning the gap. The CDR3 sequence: CASSLDRLNTEAFF. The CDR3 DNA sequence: TGTGCCAGCAGCCTGGACAGATTGAACACTGAAGCTTTCTTT.

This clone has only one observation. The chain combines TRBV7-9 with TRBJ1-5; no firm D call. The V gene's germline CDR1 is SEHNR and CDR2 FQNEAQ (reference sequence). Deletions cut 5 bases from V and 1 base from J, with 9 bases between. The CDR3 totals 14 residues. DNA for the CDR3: TGTGCCAGCAGCGCCGGAGGAAGCAATCAGCCCCAGCATTTT. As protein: CASSAGGSNQPQHF. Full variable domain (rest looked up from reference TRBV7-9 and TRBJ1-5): DTGVSQNPRHKITKRGQNVTFRCDPISEHNRLYWYRQTLGQGPEFLTYFQNEAQLEKSRLLSDRFSAERPKGSFSTLEIQRTEQGDSAMYLCASSAGGSNQPQHFGDGTRLSIL.

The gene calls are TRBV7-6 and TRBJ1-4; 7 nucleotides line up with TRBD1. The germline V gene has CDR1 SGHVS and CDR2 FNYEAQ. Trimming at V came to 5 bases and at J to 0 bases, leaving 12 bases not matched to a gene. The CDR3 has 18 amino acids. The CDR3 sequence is CASSQGDSPPATNEKLFF. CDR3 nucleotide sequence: TGTGCCAGCAGCCAGGGGGACAGCCCTCCTGCAACTAATGAAAAACTGTTTTTT.

CDR3 protein: CASSRLQGRTGELFF. The CDR3 DNA follows: TGTGCCAGCAGCAGACTTCAGGGACGGACCGGGGAGCTGTTTTTT. The V and J genes are TRBV7-9 and TRBJ2-2; D could derive from TRBD1 or TRBD2 (5 bases each). Trimming pared 5 bases from V and 5 bases from J, leaving 15 bases between. The CDR3 has 15 amino acids. Germline V CDR1 and CDR2: SEHNR, FQNEAQ (reference sequence).

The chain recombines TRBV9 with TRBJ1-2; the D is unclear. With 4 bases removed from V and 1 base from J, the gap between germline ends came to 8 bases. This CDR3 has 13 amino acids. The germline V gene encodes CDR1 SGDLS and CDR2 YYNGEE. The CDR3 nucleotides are TGTGCCAGCAGCCCAGGAAGTAACTATGGCTACACCTTC. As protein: CASSPGSNYGYTF.

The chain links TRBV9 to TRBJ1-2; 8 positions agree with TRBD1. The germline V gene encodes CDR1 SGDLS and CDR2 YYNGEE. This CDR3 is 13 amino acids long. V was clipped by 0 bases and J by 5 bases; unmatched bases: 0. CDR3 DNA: TGTGCCAGCAGCGTAGGACAGGGGTATGGCTACACCTTC. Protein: CASSVGQGYGYTF.

Here the CDR3 DNA reads TGTGCCAGCAGTTATGGGGGGGGGAGGGATACGCAGTATTTT. Its translation is CASSYGGGRDTQYF. V and J are TRBV6-5 and TRBJ2-3; TRBD2 matches at 7 bases. This CDR3 contains 14 residues. V was pared by 3 bases and J by 6 bases, with 6 bases of the junction left unmatched. Germline lookup yields CDR1 MNHEY and CDR2 SVGAGI.

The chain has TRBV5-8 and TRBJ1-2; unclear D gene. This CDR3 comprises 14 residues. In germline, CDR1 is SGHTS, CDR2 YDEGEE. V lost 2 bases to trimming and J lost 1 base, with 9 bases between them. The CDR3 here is CASSFEQLNYGYTF. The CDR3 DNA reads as TGTGCCAGCAGCTTTGAACAGCTTAACTATGGCTACACCTTC.

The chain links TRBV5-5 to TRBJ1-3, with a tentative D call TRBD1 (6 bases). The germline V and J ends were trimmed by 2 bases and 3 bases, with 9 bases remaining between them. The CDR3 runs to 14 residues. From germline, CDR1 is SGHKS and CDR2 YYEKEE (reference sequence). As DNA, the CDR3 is TGTGCCAGCAGCTTAGCGACAGGTGGAAACACCATATATTTT. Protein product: CASSLATGGNTIYF.

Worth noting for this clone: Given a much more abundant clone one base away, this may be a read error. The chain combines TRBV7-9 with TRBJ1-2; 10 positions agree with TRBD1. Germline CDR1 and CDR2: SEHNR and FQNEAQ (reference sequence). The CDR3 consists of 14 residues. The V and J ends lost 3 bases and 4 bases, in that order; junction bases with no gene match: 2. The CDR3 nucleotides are TGTGCCAGCAGCTTGGGACAGGGGCCCTATGGCTACACCTTC. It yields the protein CASSLGQGPYGYTF.

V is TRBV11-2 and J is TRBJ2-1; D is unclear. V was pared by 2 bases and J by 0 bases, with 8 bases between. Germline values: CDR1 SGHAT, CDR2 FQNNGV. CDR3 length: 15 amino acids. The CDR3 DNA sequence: TGTGCCAGCAGCTTAACGGCTACCTCCTACAATGAGCAGTTCTTC. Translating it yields CASSLTATSYNEQFF.

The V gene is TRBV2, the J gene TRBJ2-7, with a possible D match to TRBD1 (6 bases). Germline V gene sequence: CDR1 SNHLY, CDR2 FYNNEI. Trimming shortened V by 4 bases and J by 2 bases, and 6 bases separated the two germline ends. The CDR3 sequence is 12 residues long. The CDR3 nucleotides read TGTGCCAGCAGTGGACAGGCCTACGAGCAGTACTTC. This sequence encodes CASSGQAYEQYF.

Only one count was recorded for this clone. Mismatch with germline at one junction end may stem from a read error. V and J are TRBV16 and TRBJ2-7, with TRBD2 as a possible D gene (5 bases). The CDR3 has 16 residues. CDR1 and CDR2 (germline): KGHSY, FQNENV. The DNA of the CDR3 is TGTGCCAGCAGCCCCCGGTGGTCCCCCCTGGATAGGGAGCGGTACTTC. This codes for CASSPRWSPLDRERYF.

In nucleotides, the CDR3 is TGTGCCAGCAGCTTAAAGGGTCAGTCCTCCTATAATTCACCCCTCCACTTT. Its translation is CASSLKGQSSYNSPLHF. The V call is TRBV7-6, the J call TRBJ1-6, with D unclear. V dropped 2 bases and J dropped 0 bases, with 11 bases sitting between them. The CDR3 sequence is 17 residues long. The germline V gene encodes CDR1 SGHVS and CDR2 FNYEAQ.

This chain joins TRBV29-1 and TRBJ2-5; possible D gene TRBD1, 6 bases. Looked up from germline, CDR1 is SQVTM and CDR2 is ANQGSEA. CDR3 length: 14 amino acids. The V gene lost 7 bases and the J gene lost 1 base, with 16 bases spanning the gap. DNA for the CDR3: TGCAGCGCCGTAGACAGGCCAACCCAAGAGACCCAGTACTTC. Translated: CSAVDRPTQETQYF.

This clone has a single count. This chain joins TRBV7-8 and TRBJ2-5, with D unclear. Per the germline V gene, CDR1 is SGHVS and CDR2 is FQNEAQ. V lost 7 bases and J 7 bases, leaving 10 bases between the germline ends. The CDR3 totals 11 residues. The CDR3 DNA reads TGTGCCAGCACAGGATCGTGGACCCAGTACTTC. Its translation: CASTGSWTQYF.

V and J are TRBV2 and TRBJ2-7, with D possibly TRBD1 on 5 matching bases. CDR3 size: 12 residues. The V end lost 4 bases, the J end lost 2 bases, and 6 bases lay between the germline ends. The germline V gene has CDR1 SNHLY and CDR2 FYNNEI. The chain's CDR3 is CASSGGPYEQYF. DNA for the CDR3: TGTGCCAGCAGTGGGGGCCCCTACGAGCAGTACTTC.

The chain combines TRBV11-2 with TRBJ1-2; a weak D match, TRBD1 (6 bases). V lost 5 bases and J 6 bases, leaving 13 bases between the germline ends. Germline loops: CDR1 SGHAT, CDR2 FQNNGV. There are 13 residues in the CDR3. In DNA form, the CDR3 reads TGTGCCAGCAGCGAGAGAGGGGGGAATGGCTACACCTTC. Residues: CASSERGGNGYTF.

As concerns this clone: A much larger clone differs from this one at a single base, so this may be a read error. In DNA form, the CDR3 reads TGTGCCAGCAGCTTACAGGGGTCCTACGAGCAGTACTTC. It encodes CASSLQGSYEQYF. J is TRBJ2-7 and V is TRBV5-8; 7 bases agree with TRBD1. Germline V gene sequence: CDR1 SGHTS, CDR2 YDEGEE. CDR3 size: 13 residues. Trimming at V came to 2 bases and at J to 1 base, leaving 0 bases not matched to a gene.

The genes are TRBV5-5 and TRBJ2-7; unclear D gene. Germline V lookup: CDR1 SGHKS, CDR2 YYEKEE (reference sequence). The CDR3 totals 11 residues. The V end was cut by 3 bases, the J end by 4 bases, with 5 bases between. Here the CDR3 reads CASSSPYEQYF. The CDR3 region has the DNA TGTGCCAGCAGCTCCCCGTACGAGCAGTACTTC.

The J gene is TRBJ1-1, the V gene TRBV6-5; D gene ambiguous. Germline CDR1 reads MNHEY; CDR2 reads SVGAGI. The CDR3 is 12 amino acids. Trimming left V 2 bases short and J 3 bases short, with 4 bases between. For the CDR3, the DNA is TGTGCCAGCAGTTACGGCGACACTGAAGCTTTCTTT. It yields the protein CASSYGDTEAFF.

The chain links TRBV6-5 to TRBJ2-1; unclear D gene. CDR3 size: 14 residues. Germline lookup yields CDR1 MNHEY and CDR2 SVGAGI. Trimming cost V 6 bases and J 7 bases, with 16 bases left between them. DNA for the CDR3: TGTGCCAGCAGCCCCCAAGAAAAGGTGAATGAGCAGTTCTTC. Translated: CASSPQEKVNEQFF.

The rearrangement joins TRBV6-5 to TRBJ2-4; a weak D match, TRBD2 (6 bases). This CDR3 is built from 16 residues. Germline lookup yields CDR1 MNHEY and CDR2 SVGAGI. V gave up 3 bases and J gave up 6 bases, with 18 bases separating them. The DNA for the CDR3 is TGTGCCAGCAGTTATTTTGGCGGGGACGGGGTAAACATTCAGTACTTC. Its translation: CASSYFGGDGVNIQYF.

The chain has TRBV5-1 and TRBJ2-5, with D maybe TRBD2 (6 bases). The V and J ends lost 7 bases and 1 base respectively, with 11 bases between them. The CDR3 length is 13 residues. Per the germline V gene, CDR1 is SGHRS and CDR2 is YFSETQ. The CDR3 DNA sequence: TGCGCCAGCGGCGGGGACCTCCAAGAGACCCAGTACTTC. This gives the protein CASGGDLQETQYF.

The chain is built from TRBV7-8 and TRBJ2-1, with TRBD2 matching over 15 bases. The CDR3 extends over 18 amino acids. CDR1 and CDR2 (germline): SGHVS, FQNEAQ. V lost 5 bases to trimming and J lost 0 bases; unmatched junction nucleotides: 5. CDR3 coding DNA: TGTGCCAGCAGCCGGGGACTAGCGGGGGGCAGCTCCTACAATGAGCAGTTCTTC. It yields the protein CASSRGLAGGSSYNEQFF.